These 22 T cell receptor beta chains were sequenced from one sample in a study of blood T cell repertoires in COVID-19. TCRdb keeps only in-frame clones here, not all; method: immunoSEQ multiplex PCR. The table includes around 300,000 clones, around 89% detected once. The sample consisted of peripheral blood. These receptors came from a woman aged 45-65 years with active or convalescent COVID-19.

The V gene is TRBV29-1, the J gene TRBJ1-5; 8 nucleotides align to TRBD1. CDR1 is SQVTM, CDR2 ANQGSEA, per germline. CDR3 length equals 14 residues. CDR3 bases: TGCGGATGTATCGTACAGGGGGGCAATCAGCCCCAGCATTTT. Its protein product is CGCIVQGGNQPQHF.

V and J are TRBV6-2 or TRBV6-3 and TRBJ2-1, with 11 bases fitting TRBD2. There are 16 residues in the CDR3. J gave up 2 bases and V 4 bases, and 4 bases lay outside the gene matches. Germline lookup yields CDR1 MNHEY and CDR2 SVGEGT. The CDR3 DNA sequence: TGTGCCAGCAGTTCTAGCGGGGGGACCCCCTACAATGAGCAGTTCTTC. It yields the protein CASSSSGGTPYNEQFF.

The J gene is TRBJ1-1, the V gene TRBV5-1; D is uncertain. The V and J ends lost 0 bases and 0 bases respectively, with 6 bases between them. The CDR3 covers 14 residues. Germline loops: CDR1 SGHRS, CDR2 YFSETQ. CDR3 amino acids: CASSLDSLNTEAFF. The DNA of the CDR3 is TGCGCCAGCAGCTTGGACAGCCTGAACACTGAAGCTTTCTTT.

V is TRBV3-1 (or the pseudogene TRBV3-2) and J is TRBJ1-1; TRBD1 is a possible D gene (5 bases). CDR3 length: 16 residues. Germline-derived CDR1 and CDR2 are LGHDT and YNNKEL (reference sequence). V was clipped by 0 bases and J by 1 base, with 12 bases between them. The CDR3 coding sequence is TGTGCCAGCAGCCAAGACCAGGGAATACAGAACACTGAAGCTTTCTTT. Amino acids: CASSQDQGIQNTEAFF.

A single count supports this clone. The CDR3 spells CASSFLSRGTYEQYF. CDR3 DNA: TGTGCCAGCAGTTTCCTCAGCAGGGGTACCTACGAGCAGTACTTC. V is TRBV6-5 and J is TRBJ2-7; possibly TRBD1 for D (6 bases). Trimming stripped 4 bases from V and 2 bases from J, with 15 bases between. The CDR3 spans 15 residues. From germline, CDR1 is MNHEY and CDR2 SVGAGI.

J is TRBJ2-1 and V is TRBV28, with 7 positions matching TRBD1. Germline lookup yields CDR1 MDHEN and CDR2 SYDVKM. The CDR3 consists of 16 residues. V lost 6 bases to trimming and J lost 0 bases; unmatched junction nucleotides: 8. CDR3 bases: TGTGCCAGCAGGAAAGAGAGGGACAGCTCCTACAATGAGCAGTTCTTC. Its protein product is CASRKERDSSYNEQFF. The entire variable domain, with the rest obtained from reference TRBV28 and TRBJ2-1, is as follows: DVKVTQSSRYLVKRTGEKVFLECVQDMDHENMFWYRQDPGLGLRLIYFSYDVKMKEKGDIPEGYSVSREKKERFSLILESASTNQTSMYLCASRKERDSSYNEQFFGPGTRLTVL.

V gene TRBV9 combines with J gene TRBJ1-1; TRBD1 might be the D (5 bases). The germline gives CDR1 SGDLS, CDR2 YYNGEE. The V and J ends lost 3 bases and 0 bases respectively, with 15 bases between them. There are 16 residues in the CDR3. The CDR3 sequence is CASSARDALMNTEAFF. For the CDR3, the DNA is TGTGCCAGCAGCGCGCGGGACGCCCTCATGAACACTGAAGCTTTCTTT.

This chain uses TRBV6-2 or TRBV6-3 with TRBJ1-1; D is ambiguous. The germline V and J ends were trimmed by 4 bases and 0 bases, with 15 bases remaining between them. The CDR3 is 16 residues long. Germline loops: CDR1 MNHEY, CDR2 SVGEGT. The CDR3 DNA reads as TGTGCCAGCAGTTCGCCATCCCGACAAATGAACACTGAAGCTTTCTTT. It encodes CASSSPSRQMNTEAFF.

This chain's CDR3 is CASSLRTSGSIFYNEQFF. The CDR3 DNA reads as TGTGCCAGTAGTCTCCGGACTAGCGGGAGCATTTTCTACAATGAGCAGTTCTTC. This rearrangement joins TRBV19 to TRBJ2-1; TRBD2 aligns across 13 bases. This CDR3 region has 18 residues. Per germline, CDR1 LNHDA and CDR2 SQIVND (reference sequence). The trim removed 5 bases at V and 3 bases at J, leaving 10 bases unmatched.

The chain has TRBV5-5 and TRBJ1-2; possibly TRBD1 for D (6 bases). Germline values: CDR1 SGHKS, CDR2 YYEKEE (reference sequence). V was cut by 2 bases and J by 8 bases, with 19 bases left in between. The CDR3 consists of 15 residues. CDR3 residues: CASSLQGTPSEGYTF. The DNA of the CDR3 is TGTGCCAGCAGCTTACAAGGGACACCCAGCGAGGGCTACACCTTC.

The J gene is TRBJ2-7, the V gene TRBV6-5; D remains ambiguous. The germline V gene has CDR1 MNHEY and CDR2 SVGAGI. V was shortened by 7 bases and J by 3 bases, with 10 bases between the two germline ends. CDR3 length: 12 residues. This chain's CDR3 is CASTNSLYEQYF. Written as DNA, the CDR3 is TGTGCCAGCACCAACAGCCTCTACGAGCAGTACTTC.

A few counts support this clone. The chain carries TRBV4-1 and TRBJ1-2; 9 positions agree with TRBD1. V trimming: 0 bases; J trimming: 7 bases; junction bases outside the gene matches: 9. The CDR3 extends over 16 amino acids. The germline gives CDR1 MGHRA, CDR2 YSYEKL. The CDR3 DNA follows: TGCGCCAGCAGCCAAGATCTTGGGACAGGGTTGGGTGGCTACACCTTC. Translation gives CASSQDLGTGLGGYTF.

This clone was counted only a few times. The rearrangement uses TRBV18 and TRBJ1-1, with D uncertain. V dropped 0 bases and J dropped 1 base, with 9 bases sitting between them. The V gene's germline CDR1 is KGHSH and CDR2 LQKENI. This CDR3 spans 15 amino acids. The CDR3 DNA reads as TGTGCCAGCTCACCACCTTCCAGAGGGAACACTGAAGCTTTCTTT. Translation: CASSPPSRGNTEAFF.

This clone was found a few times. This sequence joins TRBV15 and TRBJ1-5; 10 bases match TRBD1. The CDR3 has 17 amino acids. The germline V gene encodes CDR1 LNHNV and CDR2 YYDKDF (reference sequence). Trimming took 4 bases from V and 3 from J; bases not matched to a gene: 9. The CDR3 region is CATSILWDRGPNQPQHF. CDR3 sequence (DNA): TGTGCCACCAGCATCCTGTGGGACAGGGGTCCCAATCAGCCCCAGCATTTT.

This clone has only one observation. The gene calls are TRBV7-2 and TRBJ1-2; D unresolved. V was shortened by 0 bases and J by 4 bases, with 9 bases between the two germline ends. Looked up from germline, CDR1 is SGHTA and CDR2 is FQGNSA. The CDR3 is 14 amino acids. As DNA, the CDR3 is TGTGCCAGCAGCTTAGCGCAGACACCCTATGGCTACACCTTC. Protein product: CASSLAQTPYGYTF.

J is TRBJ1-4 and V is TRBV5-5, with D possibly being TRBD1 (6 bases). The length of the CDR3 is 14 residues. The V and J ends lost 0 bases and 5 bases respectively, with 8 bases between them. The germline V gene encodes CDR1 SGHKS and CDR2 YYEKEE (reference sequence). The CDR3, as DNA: TGTGCCAGCAGCTTGGGACAGGAGAATGAAAAACTGTTTTTT. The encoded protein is CASSLGQENEKLFF.

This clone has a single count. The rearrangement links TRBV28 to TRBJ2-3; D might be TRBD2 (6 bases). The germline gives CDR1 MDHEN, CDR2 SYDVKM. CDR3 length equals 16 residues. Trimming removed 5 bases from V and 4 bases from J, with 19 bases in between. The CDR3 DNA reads TGTGCCAGCAGTCTCCGGGAGCTTTTTAAGGCAGATACGCAGTATTTT. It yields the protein CASSLRELFKADTQYF.

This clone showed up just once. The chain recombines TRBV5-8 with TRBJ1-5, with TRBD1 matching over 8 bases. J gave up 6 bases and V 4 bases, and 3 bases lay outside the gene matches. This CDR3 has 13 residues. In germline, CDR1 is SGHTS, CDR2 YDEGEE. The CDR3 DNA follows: TGTGCCAGCAGCAAGGACAGGGCTCAGCCCCAGCATTTT. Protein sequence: CASSKDRAQPQHF.

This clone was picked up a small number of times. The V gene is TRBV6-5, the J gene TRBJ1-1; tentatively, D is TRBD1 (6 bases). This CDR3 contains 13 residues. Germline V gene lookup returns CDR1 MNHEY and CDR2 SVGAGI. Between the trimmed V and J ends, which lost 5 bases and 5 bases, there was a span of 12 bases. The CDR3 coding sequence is TGTGCCAGCAGTAACAGGGTCGGAACTGAAGCTTTCTTT. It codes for CASSNRVGTEAFF.

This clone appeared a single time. CDR3 sequence reads: CASSLSPSGSYNEQFF. The CDR3 DNA is TGTGCCAGCAGCTTATCGCCTAGCGGATCCTACAATGAGCAGTTCTTC. V is TRBV7-2 and J is TRBJ2-1; 7 bases align to TRBD2. Germline V gives CDR1 SGHTA, CDR2 FQGNSA. V shed 2 bases and J 1 base; nucleotides not matched to a gene: 5. The CDR3 sequence is 16 residues long.

In DNA form, the CDR3 reads TGCGCCAGCAGCTTGTACAGGGAAAATTCACCCCTCCACTTT. Its protein is CASSLYRENSPLHF. The chain joins TRBV5-1 to TRBJ1-6; weak D call: TRBD1 (6 bases). The germline V gene encodes CDR1 SGHRS and CDR2 YFSETQ. Trimming cost V 1 base and J 7 bases, with 9 bases left between them. The CDR3 is 14 residues long.

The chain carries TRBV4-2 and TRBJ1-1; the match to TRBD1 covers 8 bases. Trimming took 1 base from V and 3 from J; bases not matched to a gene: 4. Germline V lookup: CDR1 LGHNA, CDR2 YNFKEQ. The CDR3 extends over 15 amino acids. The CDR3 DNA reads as TGTGCCAGCAGCCAAGGGACAGGGTTGGACACTGAAGCTTTCTTT. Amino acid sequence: CASSQGTGLDTEAFF.